The clone carrying this TCR beta chain has just a few counts. Its matching antigen is unknown. At one end the junction does not follow the germline gene, possibly because of a read error. TCRdb ran MiXCR on the 5' RACE reads and lists one entry per CDR3 protein. The sample lists about 190,000 distinct CDR3 sequences; roughly 15% were seen once. The sample originates from a study of identical twins. The CDR3 is 18 residues long. Study-level results: Low generation-probability sequences were in excess among twin-shared out-of-frame alpha sequences. Reduced insertions were recorded for abundant cord blood beta clonotypes, with no such pattern in memory repertoires.

These data were likewise used in another study, on T cells expressing NK-cell markers.

The receptor comes from a woman aged 18-29 years in good health. The chain employs TRBV12-3 or TRBV12-4 and TRBJ2-1; the match to TRBD2 covers 11 bases. Sequencing input: CD8+ T cells sorted from blood. CDR3 residues: CAISQRSGGESSYNEQFF. DNA for the CDR3: TGTGCCATCAGTCAGCGTAGCGGGGGGGAAAGCTCCTACAATGAGCAGTTCTTC.